This T cell receptor (beta chain) was recorded in a study of immune evolution from preneoplasia to lung adenocarcinoma. Generated by immunoSEQ multiplex PCR, the TCRdb table keeps only in-frame clones and is missing some. The repertoire holds fewer than 50,000 clones, under 80% seen once, with about 4.7% in the top ten. Of note for this clone: Antigen: not known.

Germline lookup yields CDR1 MDHEN and CDR2 SYDVKM. Trimming cost V 5 bases and J 7 bases; bases outside gene matches: 12. The CDR3 length is 16 residues. Study-wide findings and caveats: Compared with EGFR-mutant or double wild-type lesions, KRAS-mutant nodules were more clonal.

The receptor was isolated from a person between 55 and 69 years old with lung adenocarcinoma. The V gene is TRBV28, the J gene TRBJ2-1, with TRBD2 identical over 9 bases. Sequencing used FFPE invasive lung adenocarcinoma tissue. The chain's CDR3 is CASSDLSGSHLNEQFF. In DNA form, the CDR3 reads TGTGCCAGCAGTGATCTTAGCGGGAGTCATCTTAATGAGCAGTTCTTC.